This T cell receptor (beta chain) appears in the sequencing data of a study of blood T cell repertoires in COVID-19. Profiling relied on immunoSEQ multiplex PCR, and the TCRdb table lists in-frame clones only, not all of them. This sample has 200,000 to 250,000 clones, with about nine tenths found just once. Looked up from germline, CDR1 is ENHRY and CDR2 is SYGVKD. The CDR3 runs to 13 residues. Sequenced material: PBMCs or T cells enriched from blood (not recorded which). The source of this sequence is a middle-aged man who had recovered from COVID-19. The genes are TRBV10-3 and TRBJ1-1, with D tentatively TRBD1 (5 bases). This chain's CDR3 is CVTLREENTEAFF. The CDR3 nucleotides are TGTGTCACTCTCAGGGAAGAGAACACTGAAGCTTTCTTT.